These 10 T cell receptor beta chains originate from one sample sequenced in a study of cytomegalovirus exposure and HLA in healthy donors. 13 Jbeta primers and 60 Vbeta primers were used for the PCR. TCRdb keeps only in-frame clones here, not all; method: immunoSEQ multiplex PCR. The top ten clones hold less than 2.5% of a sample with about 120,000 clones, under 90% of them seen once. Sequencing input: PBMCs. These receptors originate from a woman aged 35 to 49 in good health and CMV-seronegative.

The chain's CDR3 is CASSLRPPGLGSYEQYF. In DNA form, the CDR3 reads TGTGCCAGCAGTTTACGCCCACCGGGGTTGGGCTCCTACGAGCAGTACTTC. J is TRBJ2-7 and V is TRBV27; tentative D call: TRBD2 (5 bases). Trimming shortened V by 2 bases and J by 0 bases, and 17 bases separated the two germline ends. The V gene's germline CDR1 is MNHEY and CDR2 SMNVEV (reference sequence). The CDR3 loop spans 17 amino acids.

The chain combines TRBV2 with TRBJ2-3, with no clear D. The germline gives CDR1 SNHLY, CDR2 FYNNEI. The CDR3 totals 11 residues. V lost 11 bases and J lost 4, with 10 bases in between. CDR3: CALGRPDTQYF. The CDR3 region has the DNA TGTGCCCTAGGTAGGCCAGATACGCAGTATTTT. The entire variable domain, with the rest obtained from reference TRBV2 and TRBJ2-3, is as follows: EPEVTQTPSHQVTQMGQEVILRCVPISNHLYFYWYRQILGQKVEFLVSFYNNEISEKSEIFDDQFSVERPDGSNFTLKIRSTKLEDSAMYFCALGRPDTQYFGPGTRLTVL.

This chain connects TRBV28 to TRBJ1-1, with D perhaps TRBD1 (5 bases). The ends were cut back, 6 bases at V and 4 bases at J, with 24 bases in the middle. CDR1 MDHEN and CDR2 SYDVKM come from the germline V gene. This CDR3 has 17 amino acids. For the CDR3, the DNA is TGTGCCAGCAGATACCCCGTAGAGAGGAGGGGTAGCACTGAAGCTTTCTTT. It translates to CASRYPVERRGSTEAFF.

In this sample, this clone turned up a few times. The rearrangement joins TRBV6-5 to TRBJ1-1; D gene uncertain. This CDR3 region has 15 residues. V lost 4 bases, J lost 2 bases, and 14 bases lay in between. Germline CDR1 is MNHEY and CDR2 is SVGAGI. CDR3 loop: CASSFRTGTNTEAFF. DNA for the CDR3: TGTGCCAGCAGTTTTCGCACGGGTACTAACACTGAAGCTTTCTTT.

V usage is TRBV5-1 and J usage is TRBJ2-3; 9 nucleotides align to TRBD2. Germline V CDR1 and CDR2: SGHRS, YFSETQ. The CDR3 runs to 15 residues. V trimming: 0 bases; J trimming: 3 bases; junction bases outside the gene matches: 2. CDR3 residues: CASSLGLAGTDTQYF. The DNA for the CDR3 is TGCGCCAGCAGCTTGGGGCTAGCGGGGACAGATACGCAGTATTTT.

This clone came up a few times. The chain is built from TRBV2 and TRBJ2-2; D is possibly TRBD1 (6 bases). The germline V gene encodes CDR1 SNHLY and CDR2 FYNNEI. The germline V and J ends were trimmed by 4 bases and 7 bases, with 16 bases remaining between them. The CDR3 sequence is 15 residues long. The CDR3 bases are TGTGCCAGCAGTGCGTTAAGAGGGGGTGACGGGGAGCTGTTTTTT. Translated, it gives CASSALRGGDGELFF.

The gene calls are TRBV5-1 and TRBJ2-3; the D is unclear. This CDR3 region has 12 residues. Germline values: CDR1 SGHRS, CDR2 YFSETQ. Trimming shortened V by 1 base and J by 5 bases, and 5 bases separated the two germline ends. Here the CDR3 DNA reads TGCGCCAGCAGCTTGAACGGAGATACGCAGTATTTT. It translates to CASSLNGDTQYF.

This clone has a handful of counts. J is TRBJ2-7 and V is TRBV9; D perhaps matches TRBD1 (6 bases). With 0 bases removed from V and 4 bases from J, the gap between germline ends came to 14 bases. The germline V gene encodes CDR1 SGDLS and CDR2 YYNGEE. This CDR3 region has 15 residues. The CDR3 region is CASSVDQDSNYEQYF. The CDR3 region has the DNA TGTGCCAGCAGCGTAGACCAGGACAGCAATTACGAGCAGTACTTC. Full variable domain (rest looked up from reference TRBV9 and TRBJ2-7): DSGVTQTPKHLITATGQRVTLRCSPRSGDLSVYWYQQSLDQGLQFLIQYYNGEERAKGNILERFSAQQFPDLHSELNLSSLELGDSALYFCASSVDQDSNYEQYFGPGTRLTVT.

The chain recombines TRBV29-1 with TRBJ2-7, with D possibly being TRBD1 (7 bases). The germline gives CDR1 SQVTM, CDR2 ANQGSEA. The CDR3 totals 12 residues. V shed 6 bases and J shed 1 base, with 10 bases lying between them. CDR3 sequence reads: CSVRDSSYEQYF. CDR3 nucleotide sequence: TGCAGCGTGCGGGACAGTTCCTACGAGCAGTACTTC.

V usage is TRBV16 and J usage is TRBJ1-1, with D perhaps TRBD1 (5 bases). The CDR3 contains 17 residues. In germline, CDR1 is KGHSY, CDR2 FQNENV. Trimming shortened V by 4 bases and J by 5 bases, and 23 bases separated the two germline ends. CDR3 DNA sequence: TGTGCCAGCAGCCGACCGACAGAGACGAGGACACGGACTGAAGCTTTCTTT. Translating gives CASSRPTETRTRTEAFF.